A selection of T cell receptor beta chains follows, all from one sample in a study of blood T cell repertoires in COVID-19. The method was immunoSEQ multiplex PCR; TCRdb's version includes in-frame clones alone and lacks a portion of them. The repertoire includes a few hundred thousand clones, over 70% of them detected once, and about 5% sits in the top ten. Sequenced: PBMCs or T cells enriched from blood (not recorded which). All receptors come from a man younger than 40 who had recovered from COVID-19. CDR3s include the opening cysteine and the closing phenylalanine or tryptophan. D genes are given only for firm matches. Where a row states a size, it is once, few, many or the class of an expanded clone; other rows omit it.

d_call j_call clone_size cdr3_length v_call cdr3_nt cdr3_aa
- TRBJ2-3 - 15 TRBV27 TGTGCCAGCAGTCTATTGGCCGGAGCGACAGATACGCAGTATTTT CASSLLAGATDTQYF
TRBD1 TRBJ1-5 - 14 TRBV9 TGTGCCAGCAGCGTAGGAGGGGGCGGTCAGCCCCAGCATTTT CASSVGGGGQPQHF
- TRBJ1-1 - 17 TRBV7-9 TGTGCCAGCAGCACCGCGGCGGCGTGGGGCCGGAACACTGAAGCTTTCTTT CASSTAAAWGRNTEAFF
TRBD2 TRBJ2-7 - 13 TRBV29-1 TGCAGCGTTATGAGCGGGGGGGCCTACGAGCAGTACTTC CSVMSGGAYEQYF
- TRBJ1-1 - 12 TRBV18 TGTGCCAGCTCACGGTCAGACACTGAAGCTTTCTTT CASSRSDTEAFF
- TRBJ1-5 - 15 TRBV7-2 TGTGCCAGCAGCTTAGTGGGCAGGGCCCATCAGCCCCAGCATTTT CASSLVGRAHQPQHF
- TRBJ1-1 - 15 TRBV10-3 TGTGCCATCAGTACCGTCGGGCCACAGGGCACTGAAGCTTTCTTT CAISTVGPQGTEAFF
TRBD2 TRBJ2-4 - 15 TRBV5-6 TGTGCCAGCAGCCCTAGCGGGGCCGGCCTGAACATTCAGTACTTC CASSPSGAGLNIQYF
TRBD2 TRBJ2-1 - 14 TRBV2 TGTGCCGCCCTACAAGCGGGGGCCTACAATGAGCAGTTCTTC CAALQAGAYNEQFF
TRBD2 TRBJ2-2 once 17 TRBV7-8 TGTGCCAGCAGCCTCATCCCCACTAGCGGGGGTGCCGGGGAGCTGTTTTTT CASSLIPTSGGAGELFF
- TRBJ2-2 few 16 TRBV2 TGTGCCAGCAATCTGGACAGCAGCACGAACACCGGGGAGCTGTTTTTT CASNLDSSTNTGELFF
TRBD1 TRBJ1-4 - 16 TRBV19 TGTGCCAGTAGTCCTTATCGGGACAGGGAACAGGAAAAACTGTTTTTT CASSPYRDREQEKLFF
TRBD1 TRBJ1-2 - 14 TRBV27 TGTGCCAGCAGTACCCTCAGGGGGAACTATGGCTACACCTTC CASSTLRGNYGYTF
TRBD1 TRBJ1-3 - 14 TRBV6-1 TGTGCCAGCAGTGAGGACAGGGATGGAAACACCATATATTTT CASSEDRDGNTIYF
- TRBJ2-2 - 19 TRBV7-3 TGTGCCAGCAGCAAAAAGCTCTTAGACAGGCCCCTAGAGGCCGGGGAGCTGTTTTTT CASSKKLLDRPLEAGELFF
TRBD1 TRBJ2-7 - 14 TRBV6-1 TGTGCCAGCAGTGAATTGGACAGGGGAAGCGAGCAGTACTTC CASSELDRGSEQYF
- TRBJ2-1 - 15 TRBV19 TGTGCCAGTAGTATAGATGCTGGTACATACAATGAGCAGTTCTTC CASSIDAGTYNEQFF
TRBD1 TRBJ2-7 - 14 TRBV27 TGTGCCAGCAGTACCGGGACAGGGGTGAACGAGCAGTACTTC CASSTGTGVNEQYF
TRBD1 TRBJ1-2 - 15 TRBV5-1 TGCGCCAGCAGCTTGGCCGCGACAGGGAGCTATGGCTACACCTTC CASSLAATGSYGYTF
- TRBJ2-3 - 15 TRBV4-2 TGTGCCAGCAGCCAAGTACAGGCAGGCACAGATACGCAGTATTTT CASSQVQAGTDTQYF
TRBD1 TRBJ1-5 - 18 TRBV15 TGTGCCACCAGCAGAGCCAGGGGACAGGGTAGGGGCAATCAGCCCCAGCATTTT CATSRARGQGRGNQPQHF
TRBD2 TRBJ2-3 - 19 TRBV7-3 TGTGCCAGCAGCTTAACCCTGGGACGCGGGGGGGCCTTGGCGGATACGCAGTATTTT CASSLTLGRGGALADTQYF
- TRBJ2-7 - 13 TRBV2 TGTGCCAGCAGCTACTCGGGGGCCTACGAGCAGTACTTC CASSYSGAYEQYF
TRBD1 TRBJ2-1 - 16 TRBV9 TGTGCCAGCAGCGCGCGACAGGGGGCAGGCTACAATGAGCAGTTCTTC CASSARQGAGYNEQFF
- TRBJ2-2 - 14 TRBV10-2 TGCGCCAGCGGCGACAGAATAAACACCGGGGAGCTGTTTTTT CASGDRINTGELFF
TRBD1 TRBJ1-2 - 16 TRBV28 TGTGCCAGCAAAACCCCCGCGGGACAGGGGGTTGATGGCTACACCTTC CASKTPAGQGVDGYTF
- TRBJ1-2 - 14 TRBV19 TGTGCCAGTAGTAGCTCCTCAACCAGGGTTGGCTACACCTTC CASSSSSTRVGYTF
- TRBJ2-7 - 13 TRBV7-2 TGTGCCAGCAGCTTTACAGGTCTCTACGAGCAGTACTTC CASSFTGLYEQYF
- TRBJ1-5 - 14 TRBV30 TGTGCCTGGAGTTCGGGTTTCGGGGTTCAGCCCCAGCATTTT CAWSSGFGVQPQHF
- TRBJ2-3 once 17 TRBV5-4 TGTGCCAGCAGCTTGGAAGAGGCGATAGACCGCACAGATACGCAGTATTTT CASSLEEAIDRTDTQYF
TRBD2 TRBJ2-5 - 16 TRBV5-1 TGCGCCAGCAGCTTGGGGACGGCGGGGGGAGCGGAGACCCAGTACTTC CASSLGTAGGAETQYF
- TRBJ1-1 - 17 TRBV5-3 TGTGCCAGAAGCTGGGAGGGAAGGACCGGGGGAAGCACTGAAGCTTTCTTT CARSWEGRTGGSTEAFF
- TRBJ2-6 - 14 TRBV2 TGTGCCAGCAGTGAAACTTCTGGGGCCAACGTCCTGACTTTC CASSETSGANVLTF
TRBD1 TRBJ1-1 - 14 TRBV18 TGTGCCAGCTCACCACAGGGGGCGGACACTGAAGCTTTCTTT CASSPQGADTEAFF
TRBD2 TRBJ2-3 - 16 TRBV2 TGTGCCAGCAGTGAGCAAGCGGGGGCCACCGGAGATACGCAGTATTTT CASSEQAGATGDTQYF
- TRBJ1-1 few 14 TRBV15 TGTGCCACCAGCAGAGATCCAGTGAACATGTTAGCTTTCTTT CATSRDPVNMLAFF
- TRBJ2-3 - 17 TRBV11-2 TGTGCCAGCAGCTTGAGGATAAGACTAGATGGATCAGATACGCAGTATTTT CASSLRIRLDGSDTQYF
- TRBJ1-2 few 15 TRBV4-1 TGCGCCAGCAGACGGACAACCCTAGCTAACTATGGCTACACCTTC CASRRTTLANYGYTF
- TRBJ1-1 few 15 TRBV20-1 TGCAGTGCTAGTGACCCTCGGGGGGTAAACACTGAAGCTTTCTTT CSASDPRGVNTEAFF
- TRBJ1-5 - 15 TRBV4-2 TGTGCCAGCAGCCAAGAGGGGGGATCGAATCAGCCCCAGCATTTT CASSQEGGSNQPQHF
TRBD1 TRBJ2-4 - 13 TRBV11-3 TGTGCCAGCAGCTTCGGACAGGGAGGCATTCAGTACTTC CASSFGQGGIQYF
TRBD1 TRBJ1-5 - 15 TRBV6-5 TGTGCCAGCAAACGACAGGGGGCAAGCAATCAGCCCCAGCATTTT CASKRQGASNQPQHF
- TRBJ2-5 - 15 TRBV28 TGTGCCAGCACCCGTGGTCCCCCCTCCGGTGAGACCCAGTACTTC CASTRGPPSGETQYF